A selection of T cell receptor beta chains follows, all from one sample in a study of blood T cell repertoires in COVID-19. Clones were sequenced by immunoSEQ multiplex PCR, and TCRdb holds only the in-frame ones, with some missing. The sample lists about 82,000 clones, around 80% occurring once. The specimen sequenced was peripheral blood. The receptors originated from a man aged 45 to 65 with active or convalescent COVID-19. Each CDR3 is given with its conserved first and last residue. Expanded clones get a size class; other rows say once, few or many, or leave the size out.

v_call: TRBV3-1/TRBV3-2; clone_size: .; cdr3_aa: CASSQASGGGETQYF
v_call: TRBV2; clone_size: .; cdr3_aa: CASRNRVGGNTIYF
v_call: TRBV9; clone_size: few; cdr3_aa: CASSVGPGLMGQFF
v_call: TRBV19; clone_size: .; cdr3_aa: CASSKETDYNYGYTF
v_call: TRBV4-3; clone_size: .; cdr3_aa: CASSQDIYSNEQFF
v_call: TRBV11-2; clone_size: few; cdr3_aa: CASSTPPLRELFF
v_call: TRBV25-1; clone_size: .; cdr3_aa: CASSARDRGPNTEAFF
v_call: TRBV18; clone_size: .; cdr3_aa: CASSPPRDRGEKLFF
v_call: TRBV25-1; clone_size: .; cdr3_aa: CASSGSARGMNTEAFF
v_call: TRBV21-1; clone_size: .; cdr3_aa: CASSIPREGLETQYF
v_call: TRBV29-1; clone_size: .; cdr3_aa: CSVGQNYNEQFF
v_call: TRBV27; clone_size: .; cdr3_aa: CASSSRLGTGVTEAFF
v_call: TRBV5-4; clone_size: .; cdr3_aa: CASSLVGGRDSPLHF
v_call: TRBV4-1; clone_size: once; cdr3_aa: CASSPGTGNEKLFF
v_call: TRBV2; clone_size: few; cdr3_aa: CASRHSPGVETQYF
v_call: TRBV10-3; clone_size: .; cdr3_aa: CAISGMGDREVEQYF
v_call: TRBV5-4; clone_size: .; cdr3_aa: CATFKGQGLGYGYTF
v_call: TRBV12-3/TRBV12-4; clone_size: .; cdr3_aa: CASSQQGDTEAFF
v_call: TRBV12-5; clone_size: .; cdr3_aa: CASARSAGEQFF
v_call: TRBV5-6; clone_size: .; cdr3_aa: CASSFEGAGNTIYF
v_call: TRBV6-6; clone_size: .; cdr3_aa: CASSNRQGRGANVLTF
v_call: TRBV7-2; clone_size: once; cdr3_aa: CASSTGTSFLGYNEQFF
v_call: TRBV7-6; clone_size: .; cdr3_aa: CASSEDLTERKLFF
v_call: TRBV14; clone_size: .; cdr3_aa: CASSQEATKGEFFRSYNSPLHF
v_call: TRBV5-1; clone_size: .; cdr3_aa: CASSLVGGGAADTQYF
v_call: TRBV19; clone_size: .; cdr3_aa: CASRAFGGATNEKLFF
v_call: TRBV14; clone_size: .; cdr3_aa: CASSPNRGAGELFF
v_call: TRBV28; clone_size: .; cdr3_aa: CASSTRQGTPYNEQFF
v_call: TRBV30; clone_size: .; cdr3_aa: CAWSVGGSSGANVLTF
v_call: TRBV29-1; clone_size: .; cdr3_aa: CSVSTGIRGNQPQHF
v_call: TRBV5-4; clone_size: .; cdr3_aa: CASSASGTSLYNEQFF
v_call: TRBV5-1; clone_size: .; cdr3_aa: CASSLEGTGGTGELFF
v_call: TRBV10-2; clone_size: .; cdr3_aa: CASSERTGANSPLHF
v_call: TRBV5-4; clone_size: few; cdr3_aa: CASGTGLGDTQYF
v_call: TRBV10-3; clone_size: .; cdr3_aa: CAISLQGDEQFF
v_call: TRBV6-5; clone_size: .; cdr3_aa: CASSRENYGYTF
v_call: TRBV6-5; clone_size: .; cdr3_aa: CASRLTGTDNSPLHF
v_call: TRBV5-1; clone_size: .; cdr3_aa: CASSLDTGADTQYF
v_call: TRBV2; clone_size: .; cdr3_aa: CASRDSGEAFF
v_call: TRBV7-8; clone_size: .; cdr3_aa: CASSRQGSHTGELFF